Sequencing of this T cell receptor beta chain was carried out in a study of T cell changes during pregnancy in multiple sclerosis. Generated by immunoSEQ multiplex PCR, the TCRdb table keeps only in-frame clones and is missing some. The sample lists fewer than 85,000 clones, around nine tenths occurring once. Germline V CDR1 and CDR2: SGHDT, YYEEEE. The CDR3 is 15 residues long. V shed 1 base and J 3 bases; nucleotides not matched to a gene: 6. This TCR came from a female donor with multiple sclerosis, enrolled in a pregnancy study. This sequence joins TRBV5-6 and TRBJ1-1, with TRBD1 matching 7 bases. This material consisted of peripheral blood, taken before pregnancy. This CDR3 reads CASSLTAGGYTEAFF. As DNA, the CDR3 is TGTGCCAGCAGCTTGACGGCAGGGGGTTACACTGAAGCTTTCTTT.